This T cell receptor beta chain is from a study of long-term antiretroviral therapy in people with HIV. General observations from the study: Researchers lacked any data on ART adherence, viral resistance or therapy changes.

Every participant gave one or more pre-ART and two or more post-ART PBMC samples. Cryopreserved PBMC numbered roughly 0.85-10 million per sample before DNA extraction. Per germline, CDR1 SGHRS and CDR2 YFSETQ. V was cut by 0 bases and J by 4 bases, with 7 bases left in between. CDR3 length equals 13 residues. As for this clone: Its antigen is not identified.

The authors ran the immunoSEQ assay, v3.0, at survey level. The target of sequencing was about 40,000-50,000 T-cell genomes per sample. Using immunoSEQ multiplex PCR, the repertoire was profiled, and TCRdb retains in-frame clones only, with some absent. This table has tens of thousands of clones, 84% appearing once. The chain combines TRBV5-1 with TRBJ2-5; D is ambiguous. The clonotype comes from a man between 18 and 29 years old with HIV. This specimen was unsorted PBMCs, taken 0.1 years before starting antiretroviral therapy. CDR3: CASSLEVRETQYF. The CDR3 DNA reads TGCGCCAGCAGCTTGGAGGTCCGAGAGACCCAGTACTTC. Based on the CDR3 plus reference TRBV5-1 and TRBJ2-5, the full variable domain is KAGVTQTPRYLIKTRGQQVTLSCSPISGHRSVSWYQQTPGQGLQFLFEYFSETQRNKGNFPGRFSGRQFSNSRSEMNVSTLELGDSALYLCASSLEVRETQYFGPGTRLLVL.